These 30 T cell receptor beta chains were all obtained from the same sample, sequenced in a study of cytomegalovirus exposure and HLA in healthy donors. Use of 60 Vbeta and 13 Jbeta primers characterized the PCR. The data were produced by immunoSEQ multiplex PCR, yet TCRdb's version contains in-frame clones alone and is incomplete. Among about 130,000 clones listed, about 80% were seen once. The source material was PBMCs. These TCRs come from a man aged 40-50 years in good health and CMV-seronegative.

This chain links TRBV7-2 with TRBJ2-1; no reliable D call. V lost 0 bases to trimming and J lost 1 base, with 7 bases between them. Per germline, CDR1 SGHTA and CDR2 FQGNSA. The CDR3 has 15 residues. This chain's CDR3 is CASSLATESYNEQFF. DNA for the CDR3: TGTGCCAGCAGCTTAGCCACGGAGTCCTACAATGAGCAGTTCTTC.

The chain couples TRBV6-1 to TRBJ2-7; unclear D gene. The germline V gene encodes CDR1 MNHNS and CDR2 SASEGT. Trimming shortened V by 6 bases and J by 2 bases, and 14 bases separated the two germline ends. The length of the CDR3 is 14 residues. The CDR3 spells CASRETLGPYEQYF. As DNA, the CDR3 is TGTGCCAGCAGGGAGACCCTAGGTCCCTACGAGCAGTACTTC.

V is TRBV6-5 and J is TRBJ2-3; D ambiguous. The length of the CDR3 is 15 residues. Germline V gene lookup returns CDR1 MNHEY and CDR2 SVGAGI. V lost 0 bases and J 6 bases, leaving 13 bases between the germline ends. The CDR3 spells CASSYSMSLVDTQYF. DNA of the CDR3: TGTGCCAGCAGTTACTCGATGAGCCTCGTGGATACGCAGTATTTT.

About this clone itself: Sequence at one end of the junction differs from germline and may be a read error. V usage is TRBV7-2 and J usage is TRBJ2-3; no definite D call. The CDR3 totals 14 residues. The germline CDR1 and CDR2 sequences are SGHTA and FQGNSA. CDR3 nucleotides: TGTGCCAGCAGCTTAATGCCAACTGGAGATCCGCAGTATTTT. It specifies CASSLMPTGDPQYF.

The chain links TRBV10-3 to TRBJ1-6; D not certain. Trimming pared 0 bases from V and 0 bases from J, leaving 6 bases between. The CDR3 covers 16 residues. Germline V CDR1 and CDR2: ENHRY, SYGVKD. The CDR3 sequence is CAISESTGSYNSPLHF. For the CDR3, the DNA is TGTGCCATCAGTGAGTCAACGGGCTCCTATAATTCACCCCTCCACTTT.

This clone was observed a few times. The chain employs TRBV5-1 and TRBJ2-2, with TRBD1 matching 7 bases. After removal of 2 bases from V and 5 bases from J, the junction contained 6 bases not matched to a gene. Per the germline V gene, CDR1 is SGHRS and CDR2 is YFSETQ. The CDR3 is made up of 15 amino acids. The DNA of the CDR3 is TGCGCCAGCAGCTTAGACGACAGGGATACCGGGGAGCTGTTTTTT. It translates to CASSLDDRDTGELFF.

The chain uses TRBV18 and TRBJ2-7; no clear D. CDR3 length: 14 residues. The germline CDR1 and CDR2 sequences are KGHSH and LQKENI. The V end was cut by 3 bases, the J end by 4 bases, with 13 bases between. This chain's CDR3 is CASSPPSGTYEQYF. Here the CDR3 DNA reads TGTGCCAGCTCACCGCCTTCAGGAACGTACGAGCAGTACTTC. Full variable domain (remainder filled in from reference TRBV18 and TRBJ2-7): NAGVMQNPRHLVRRRGQEARLRCSPMKGHSHVYWYRQLPEEGLKFMVYLQKENIIDESGMPKERFSAEFPKEGPSILRIQQVVRGDSAAYFCASSPPSGTYEQYFGPGTRLTVT.

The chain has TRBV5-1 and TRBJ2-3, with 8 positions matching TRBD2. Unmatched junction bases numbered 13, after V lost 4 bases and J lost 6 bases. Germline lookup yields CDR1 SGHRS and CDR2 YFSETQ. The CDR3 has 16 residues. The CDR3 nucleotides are TGCGCCAGCAGCCCCGGGGGGGGCACTTTAATCGATACGCAGTATTTT. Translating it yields CASSPGGGTLIDTQYF.

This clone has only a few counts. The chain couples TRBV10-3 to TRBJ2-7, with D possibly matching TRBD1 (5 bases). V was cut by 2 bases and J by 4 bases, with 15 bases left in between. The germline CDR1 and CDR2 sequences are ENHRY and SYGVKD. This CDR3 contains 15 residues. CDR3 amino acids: CAISEAAGRGYEQYF. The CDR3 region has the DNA TGTGCCATCAGTGAGGCGGCAGGGCGAGGATACGAGCAGTACTTC.

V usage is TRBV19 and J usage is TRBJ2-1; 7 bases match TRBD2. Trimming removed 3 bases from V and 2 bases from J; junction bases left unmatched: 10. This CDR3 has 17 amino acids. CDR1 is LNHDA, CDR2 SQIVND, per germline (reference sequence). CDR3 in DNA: TGTGCCAGTAGTATTCTCCTAGCGGATTATGCCTACAATGAGCAGTTCTTC. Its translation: CASSILLADYAYNEQFF.

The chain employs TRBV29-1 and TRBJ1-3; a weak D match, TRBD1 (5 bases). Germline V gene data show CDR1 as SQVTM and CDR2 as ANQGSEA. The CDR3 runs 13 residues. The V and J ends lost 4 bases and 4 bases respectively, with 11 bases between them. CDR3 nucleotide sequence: TGCAGCGTTGGCGCGGGGGACGGAAACACCATATATTTT. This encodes CSVGAGDGNTIYF.

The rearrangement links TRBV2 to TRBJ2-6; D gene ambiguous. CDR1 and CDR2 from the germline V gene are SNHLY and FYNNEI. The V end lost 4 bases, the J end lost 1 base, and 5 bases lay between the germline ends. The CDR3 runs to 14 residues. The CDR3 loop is CASSAGSGANVLTF. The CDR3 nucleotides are TGTGCCAGCAGTGCGGGTTCTGGGGCCAACGTCCTGACTTTC.

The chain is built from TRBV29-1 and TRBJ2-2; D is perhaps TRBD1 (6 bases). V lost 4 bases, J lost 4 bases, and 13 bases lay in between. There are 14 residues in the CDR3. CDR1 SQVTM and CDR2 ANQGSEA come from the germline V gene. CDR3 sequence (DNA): TGCAGCGTTGGGCACAGGGCGGGCACCGGGGAGCTGTTTTTT. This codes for CSVGHRAGTGELFF.

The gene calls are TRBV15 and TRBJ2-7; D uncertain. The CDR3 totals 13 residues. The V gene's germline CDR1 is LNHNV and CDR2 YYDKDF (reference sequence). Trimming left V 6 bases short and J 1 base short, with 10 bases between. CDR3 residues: CATRSSGSYEQYF. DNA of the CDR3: TGTGCCACCAGGTCGTCAGGTTCCTACGAGCAGTACTTC.

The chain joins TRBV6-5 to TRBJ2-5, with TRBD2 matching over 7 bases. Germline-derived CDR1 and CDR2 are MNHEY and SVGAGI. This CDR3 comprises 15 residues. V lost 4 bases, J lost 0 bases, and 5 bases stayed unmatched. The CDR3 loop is CASSLSGANQETQYF. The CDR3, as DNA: TGTGCCAGCAGTTTAAGCGGGGCGAACCAAGAGACCCAGTACTTC.

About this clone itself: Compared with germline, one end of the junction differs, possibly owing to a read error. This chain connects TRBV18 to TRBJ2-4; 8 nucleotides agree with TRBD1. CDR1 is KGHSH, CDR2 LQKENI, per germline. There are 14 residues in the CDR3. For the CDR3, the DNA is TGTGCCAGCTCACCACCGACCGGGACAGGCCCCATAAACTTC. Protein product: CASSPPTGTGPINF.

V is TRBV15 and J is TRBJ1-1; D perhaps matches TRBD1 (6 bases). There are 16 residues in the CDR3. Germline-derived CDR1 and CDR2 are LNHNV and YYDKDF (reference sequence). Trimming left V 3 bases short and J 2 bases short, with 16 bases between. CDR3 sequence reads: CATSRGSGQSNTEAFF. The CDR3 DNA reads TGTGCCACCAGCAGGGGTTCGGGACAAAGCAACACTGAAGCTTTCTTT.

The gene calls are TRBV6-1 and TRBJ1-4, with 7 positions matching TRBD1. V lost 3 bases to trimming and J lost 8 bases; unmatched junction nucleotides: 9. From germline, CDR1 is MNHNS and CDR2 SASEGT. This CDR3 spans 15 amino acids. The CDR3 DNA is TGTGCCAGCAGTGAGGGGGGACAGTATCCCGAAAAACTGTTTTTT. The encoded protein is CASSEGGQYPEKLFF.

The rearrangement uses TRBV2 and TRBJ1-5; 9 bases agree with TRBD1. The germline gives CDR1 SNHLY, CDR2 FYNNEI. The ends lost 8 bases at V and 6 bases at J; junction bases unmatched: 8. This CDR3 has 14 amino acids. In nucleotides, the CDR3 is TGTGCCAGCCTGGACAGGGGAGGAGGTCAGCCCCAGCATTTT. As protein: CASLDRGGGQPQHF.

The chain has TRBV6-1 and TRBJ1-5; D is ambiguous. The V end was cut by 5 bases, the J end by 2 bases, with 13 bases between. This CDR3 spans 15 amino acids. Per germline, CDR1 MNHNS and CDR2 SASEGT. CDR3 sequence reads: CASSPGVGGNQPQHF. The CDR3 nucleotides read TGTGCCAGCAGTCCCGGGGTTGGGGGCAATCAGCCCCAGCATTTT.

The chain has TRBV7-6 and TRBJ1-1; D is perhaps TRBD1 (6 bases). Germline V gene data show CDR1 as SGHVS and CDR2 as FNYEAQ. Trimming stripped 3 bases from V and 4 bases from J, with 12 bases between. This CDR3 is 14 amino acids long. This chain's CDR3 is CASSLGGLSTEAFF. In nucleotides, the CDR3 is TGTGCCAGCAGCTTGGGGGGGCTGAGCACTGAAGCTTTCTTT.

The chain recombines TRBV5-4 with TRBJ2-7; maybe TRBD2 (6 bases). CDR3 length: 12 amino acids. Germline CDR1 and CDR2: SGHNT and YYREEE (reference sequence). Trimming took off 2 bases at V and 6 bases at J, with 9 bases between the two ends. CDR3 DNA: TGTGCCAGCAGCTTCCTCGGGGGCGAGCAGTACTTC. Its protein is CASSFLGGEQYF.

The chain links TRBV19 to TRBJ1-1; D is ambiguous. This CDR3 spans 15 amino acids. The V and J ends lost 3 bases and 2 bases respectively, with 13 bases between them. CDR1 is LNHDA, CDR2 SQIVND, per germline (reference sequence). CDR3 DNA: TGTGCCAGTAGTATTGTAGGGAGCGGTAACACTGAAGCTTTCTTT. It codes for CASSIVGSGNTEAFF.

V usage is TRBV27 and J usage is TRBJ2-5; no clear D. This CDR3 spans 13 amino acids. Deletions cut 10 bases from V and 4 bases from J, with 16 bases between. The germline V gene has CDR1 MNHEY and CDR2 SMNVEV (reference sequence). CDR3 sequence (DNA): TGTGCCACCGCGATGAGGTACCGAGAGACCCAGTACTTC. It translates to CATAMRYRETQYF.

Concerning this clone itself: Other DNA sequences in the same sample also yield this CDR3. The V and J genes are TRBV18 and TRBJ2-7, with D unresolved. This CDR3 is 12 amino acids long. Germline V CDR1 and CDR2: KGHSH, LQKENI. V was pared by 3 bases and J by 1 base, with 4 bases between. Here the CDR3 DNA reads TGTGCCAGCTCACCGAGTTCCTACGAGCAGTACTTC. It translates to CASSPSSYEQYF.

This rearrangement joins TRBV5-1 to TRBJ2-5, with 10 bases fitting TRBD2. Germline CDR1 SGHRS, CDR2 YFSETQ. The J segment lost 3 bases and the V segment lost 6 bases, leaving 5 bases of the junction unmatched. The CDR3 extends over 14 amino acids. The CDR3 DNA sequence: TGCGCCAGCACCGAAGCGGGGGGGAAAGAGACCCAGTACTTC. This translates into CASTEAGGKETQYF.

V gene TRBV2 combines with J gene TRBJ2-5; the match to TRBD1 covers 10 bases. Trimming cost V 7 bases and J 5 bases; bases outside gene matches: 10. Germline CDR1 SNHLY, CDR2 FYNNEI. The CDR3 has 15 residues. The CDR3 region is CASKETGGPRETQYF. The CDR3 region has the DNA TGTGCCAGCAAGGAGACAGGGGGCCCCCGGGAGACCCAGTACTTC.

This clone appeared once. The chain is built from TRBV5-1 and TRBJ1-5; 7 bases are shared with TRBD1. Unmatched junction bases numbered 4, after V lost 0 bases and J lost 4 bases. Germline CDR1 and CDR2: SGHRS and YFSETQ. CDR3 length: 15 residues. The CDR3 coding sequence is TGCGCCAGCAGCTTGGAAGGGGGCATTAATCAGCCCCAGCATTTT. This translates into CASSLEGGINQPQHF.

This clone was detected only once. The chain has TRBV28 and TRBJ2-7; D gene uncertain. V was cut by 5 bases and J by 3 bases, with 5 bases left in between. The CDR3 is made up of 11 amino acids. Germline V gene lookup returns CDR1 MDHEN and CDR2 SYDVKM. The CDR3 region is CASSASYEQYF. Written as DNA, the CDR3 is TGTGCCAGCAGTGCCAGCTACGAGCAGTACTTC.

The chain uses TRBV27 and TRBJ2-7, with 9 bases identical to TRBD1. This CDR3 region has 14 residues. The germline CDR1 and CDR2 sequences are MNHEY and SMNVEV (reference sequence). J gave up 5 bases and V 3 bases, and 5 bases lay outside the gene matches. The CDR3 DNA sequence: TGTGCCAGCAGTTTGGGACAGGGAGGCCACGAGCAGTACTTC. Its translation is CASSLGQGGHEQYF.